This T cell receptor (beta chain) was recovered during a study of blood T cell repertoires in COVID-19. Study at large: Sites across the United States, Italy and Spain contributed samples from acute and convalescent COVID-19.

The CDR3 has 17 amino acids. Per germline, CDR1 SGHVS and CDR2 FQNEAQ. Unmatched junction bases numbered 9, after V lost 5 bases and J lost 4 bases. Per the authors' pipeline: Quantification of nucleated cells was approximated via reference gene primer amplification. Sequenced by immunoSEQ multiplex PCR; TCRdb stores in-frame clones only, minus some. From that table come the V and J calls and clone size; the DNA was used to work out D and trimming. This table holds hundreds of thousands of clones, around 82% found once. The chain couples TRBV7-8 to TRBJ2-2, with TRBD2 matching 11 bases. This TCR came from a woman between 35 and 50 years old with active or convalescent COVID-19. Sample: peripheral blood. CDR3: CASSELAGGPSTGELFF. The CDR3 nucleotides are TGTGCCAGCAGCGAGTTAGCGGGAGGGCCCAGCACCGGGGAGCTGTTTTTT.